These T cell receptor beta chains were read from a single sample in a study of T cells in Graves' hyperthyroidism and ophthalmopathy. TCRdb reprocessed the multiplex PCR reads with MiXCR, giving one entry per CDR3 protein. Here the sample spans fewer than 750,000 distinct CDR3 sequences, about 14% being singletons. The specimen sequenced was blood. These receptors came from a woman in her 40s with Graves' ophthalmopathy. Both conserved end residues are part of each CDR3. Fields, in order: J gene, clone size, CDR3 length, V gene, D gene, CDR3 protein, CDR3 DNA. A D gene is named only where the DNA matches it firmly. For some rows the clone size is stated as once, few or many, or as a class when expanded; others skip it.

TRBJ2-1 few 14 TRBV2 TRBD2 CASSRTSGDNEQFF TGTGCCAGCAGCAGGACTAGCGGGGACAATGAGCAGTTCTTC
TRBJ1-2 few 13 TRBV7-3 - CASSLETFNGYTF TGTGCCAGCAGCTTAGAGACATTTAATGGCTACACCTTC
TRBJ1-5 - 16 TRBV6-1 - CASTPGRSRSNQPQHF TGTGCCAGCACCCCGGGGAGGTCCAGGAGCAATCAGCCCCAGCATTTT
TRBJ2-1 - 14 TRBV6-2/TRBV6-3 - CASVGSGWEHEQFF TGTGCCAGCGTGGGGAGTGGGTGGGAACATGAGCAGTTCTTC
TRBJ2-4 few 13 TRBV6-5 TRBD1 CASSYVRQGDKYF TGTGCCAGCAGTTATGTGCGACAGGGGGACAAGTACTTC
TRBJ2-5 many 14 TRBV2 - CASSATGTRGTQYF TGTGCCAGCAGTGCAACCGGGACCCGGGGGACCCAGTACTTC
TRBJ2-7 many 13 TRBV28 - CASTRLESYEQYF TGTGCCAGCACCCGACTGGAGTCCTACGAGCAGTACTTC
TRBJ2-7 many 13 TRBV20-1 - CSARLRTNYEQYF TGCAGTGCTAGACTTCGGACTAACTACGAGCAGTACTTC
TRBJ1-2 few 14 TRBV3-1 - CASSQDLSNYGYTF TGTGCCAGCAGCCAAGATTTGTCCAACTATGGCTACACCTTC
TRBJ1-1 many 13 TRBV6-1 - CASSAAGNTEAFF TGTGCCAGCAGTGCAGCAGGGAACACTGAAGCTTTCTTT
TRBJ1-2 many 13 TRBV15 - CATSRDRNYGYTF TGTGCCACCAGCAGGGACAGAAACTATGGCTACACCTTC
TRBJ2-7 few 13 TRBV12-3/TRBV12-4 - CASGSSSTYEQYF TGTGCCAGCGGGTCTAGCAGTACCTACGAGCAGTACTTC
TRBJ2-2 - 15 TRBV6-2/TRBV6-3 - CASSYSGADTGELFF TGTGCCAGCAGTTACTCGGGCGCGGACACCGGGGAGCTGTTTTTT
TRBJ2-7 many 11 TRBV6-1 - CASSVPYEQYF TGTGCCAGCAGTGTCCCCTACGAGCAGTACTTC
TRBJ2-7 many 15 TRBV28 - CASSLTASLSYEQYF TGTGCCAGCAGCCTCACAGCGTCCCTTTCCTACGAGCAGTACTTC
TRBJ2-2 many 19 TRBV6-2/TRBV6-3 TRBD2 CASSYPPTSGRAFTGELFF TGTGCCAGCAGTTACCCCCCGACTAGCGGGAGGGCCTTCACCGGGGAGCTGTTTTTT
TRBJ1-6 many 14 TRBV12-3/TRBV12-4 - CASTWGLPETPLHF TGTGCCAGCACCTGGGGACTCCCGGAAACACCCCTCCACTTT
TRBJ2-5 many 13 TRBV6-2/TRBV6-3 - CASSWGEKETQYF TGTGCCAGCAGTTGGGGGGAAAAAGAGACCCAGTACTTC